Below, one TCR beta chain is given with its context. No antigen is known for it. The sample is drawn from a study of response to subunit inactivated influenza vaccine. Study findings and constraints: It was suggested by the authors that few new T cells are recruited by each seasonal influenza vaccination.

Germline-derived CDR1 and CDR2 are MGHRA and YSYEKL. The ends were cut back, 4 bases at V and 8 bases at J, with 15 bases in the middle. The CDR3 totals 14 residues. Each CDR3 protein is one row after TCRdb ran MiXCR on the RT-PCR reads. The sample carries 650,000 to 700,000 distinct CDR3 sequences, less than 20% recorded once. The TCR sequence derives from a man between 45 and 60 years old who received an inactivated influenza vaccine. V is TRBV4-1 and J is TRBJ2-1; D is ambiguous. The sequences come from PBMCs from blood, collected approximately 13 days after vaccination. The CDR3 DNA sequence: TGCGCCAGCAGCCTCTCCCCCCAGTTCGATGAGCAGTTCTTC. Protein product: CASSLSPQFDEQFF.